Listed below are T cell receptor beta chains from one sample, sequenced in a study of PD-1 blockade in classical Hodgkin lymphoma. Profiled with immunoSEQ multiplex PCR; TCRdb holds only in-frame clones, not every one. The sample yields about 11,000 clones, around three quarters seen once. The sample was peripheral blood mononuclear cells (PBMCs), taken at baseline. All receptors come from a human donor with classical Hodgkin lymphoma. The CDR3 runs from the conserved cysteine through the conserved F or W. The D gene is left open where the match is weak. Some rows mark clone size as missing; the rest say once, few, many or name a class of expanded clone.

size: NA; length: 11; V: TRBV5-6; J: TRBJ2-7; D: NA; DNA: TGTGCCAGCAGCGCCGGATACGAGCAGTACTTC; CDR3: CASSAGYEQYF
size: NA; length: 15; V: TRBV2; J: TRBJ1-5; D: TRBD1; DNA: TGTGCCAGCAGCCTCCAGGGGGCGAGCAATCAGCCCCAGCATTTT; CDR3: CASSLQGASNQPQHF
size: NA; length: 17; V: TRBV5-1; J: TRBJ1-1; D: NA; DNA: TGCGCCAGCAGCAACGGACAGACAACCCTTATGAACACTGAAGCTTTCTTT; CDR3: CASSNGQTTLMNTEAFF
size: NA; length: 15; V: TRBV28; J: TRBJ1-2; D: TRBD1; DNA: TGTGCCAGCAGTTTTCCAGGGGGAGGAAACTATGGCTACACCTTC; CDR3: CASSFPGGGNYGYTF
size: NA; length: 14; V: TRBV25-1; J: TRBJ2-7; D: NA; DNA: TGTGCCAGCAGTGAGACAGGCGTAACCTACGAGCAGTACTTC; CDR3: CASSETGVTYEQYF
size: NA; length: 15; V: TRBV15; J: TRBJ2-1; D: NA; DNA: TGTGCCACCAGCAGAGATTCGGGGAGTTACAATGAGCAGTTCTTC; CDR3: CATSRDSGSYNEQFF
size: few; length: 11; V: TRBV28; J: TRBJ1-1; D: TRBD1; DNA: TGTGCCAGCAGTGGGGACAGGGGAGCTTTCTTT; CDR3: CASSGDRGAFF
size: once; length: 15; V: TRBV10-2; J: TRBJ1-5; D: TRBD1; DNA: TGCGCCAGCAGGACCGGGACAGGGTCAAATCAGCCCCAGCATTTT; CDR3: CASRTGTGSNQPQHF
size: few; length: 13; V: TRBV6-5; J: TRBJ2-3; D: NA; DNA: TGTGCCAGCAGCCTGACAGCGAGGGCCACGCAGTATTTT; CDR3: CASSLTARATQYF
size: NA; length: 16; V: TRBV4-3; J: TRBJ2-1; D: TRBD2; DNA: TGCGCCAGCAGCCAAGTGGCGGGAGTTTCCTACAATGAGCAGTTCTTC; CDR3: CASSQVAGVSYNEQFF
size: NA; length: 12; V: TRBV30; J: TRBJ1-3; D: NA; DNA: TGTGCCTGGGACAGTTCTGGAAACACCATATATTTT; CDR3: CAWDSSGNTIYF
size: few; length: 13; V: TRBV29-1; J: TRBJ1-1; D: NA; DNA: TGCAGCGCAACAGGGTTGATGAACACTGAAGCTTTCTTT; CDR3: CSATGLMNTEAFF